The 13 T cell receptor beta chains presented below share a single source sample, sequenced in a study of T cell responses to AZD1222 COVID-19 vaccine. The table came from immunoSEQ multiplex PCR; TCRdb's copy has only in-frame clones and leaves some out. This sample carries around 50,000 clones, around 91% of them seen once, and the ten largest clones take 5.3%. Sequencing used peripheral blood, obtained 28 days after the second AZD1222 dose. The receptors here all came from an adult who received the AZD1222 COVID-19 vaccine.

The chain joins TRBV9 to TRBJ1-6; D is ambiguous. Trimming shortened V by 3 bases and J by 1 base, and 5 bases separated the two germline ends. The CDR3 is made up of 14 amino acids. The germline CDR1 and CDR2 sequences are SGDLS and YYNGEE. The CDR3, as DNA: TGTGCCAGCAGCGGGGGTTCCTATAATTCACCCCTCCACTTT. This translates into CASSGGSYNSPLHF. Full variable domain (remainder filled in from reference TRBV9 and TRBJ1-6): DSGVTQTPKHLITATGQRVTLRCSPRSGDLSVYWYQQSLDQGLQFLIQYYNGEERAKGNILERFSAQQFPDLHSELNLSSLELGDSALYFCASSGGSYNSPLHFGNGTRLTVT.

V gene TRBV3-1 (or the pseudogene TRBV3-2) combines with J gene TRBJ2-5; 8 bases are shared with TRBD1. V lost 3 bases, J lost 2 bases, and 5 bases stayed unmatched. CDR3 length: 15 amino acids. The germline CDR1 and CDR2 sequences are LGHDT and YNNKEL (reference sequence). The CDR3 DNA is TGTGCCAGCAGCCATTGGCAGGGGGCTCAAGAGACCCAGTACTTC. This translates into CASSHWQGAQETQYF.

V usage is TRBV19 and J usage is TRBJ1-5; D is perhaps TRBD1 (6 bases). Germline CDR1 LNHDA, CDR2 SQIVND (reference sequence). Deletions cut 6 bases from V and 3 bases from J, with 15 bases between. CDR3 size: 15 residues. This CDR3 reads CASSQADSLNQPQHF. The CDR3 DNA reads TGTGCCAGTAGCCAAGCGGACAGCCTCAATCAGCCCCAGCATTTT.

The rearrangement joins TRBV7-8 to TRBJ1-2; D gene uncertain. Trimming removed 5 bases at V and 4 bases at J, with 11 bases between. The length of the CDR3 is 13 residues. CDR1 and CDR2 from the germline V gene are SGHVS and FQNEAQ. CDR3 in amino acids: CASSTPQLYGYTF. The CDR3 bases are TGTGCCAGCAGCACTCCTCAGCTCTATGGCTACACCTTC.

This chain links TRBV27 with TRBJ2-7; tentative D call: TRBD1 (5 bases). The germline gives CDR1 MNHEY, CDR2 SMNVEV (reference sequence). This CDR3 spans 14 amino acids. Trimming cost V 1 base and J 5 bases, with 12 bases left between them. CDR3 residues: CASSLYPGNDEQYF. CDR3 nucleotides: TGTGCCAGCAGTTTATATCCAGGGAACGACGAGCAGTACTTC.

The V call is TRBV25-1, the J call TRBJ2-1; D is undetermined. The CDR3 runs to 14 residues. In germline, CDR1 is MGHDK, CDR2 SYGVNS. V was pared by 1 base and J by 5 bases, with 9 bases between. DNA for the CDR3: TGTGCCAGCAGTGAATTTCTTAGTGACAATGAGCAGTTCTTC. Its translation: CASSEFLSDNEQFF.

CDR3 DNA: TGCGCCAGCAGCCGCCACAGGGGGAACACTGAAGCTTTCTTT. Protein product: CASSRHRGNTEAFF. The chain couples TRBV5-1 to TRBJ1-1; TRBD1 agrees at 7 bases. Germline V lookup: CDR1 SGHRS, CDR2 YFSETQ. The V segment lost 4 bases and the J segment 1 base; nucleotides outside the gene matches: 4. The CDR3 covers 14 residues.

The V call is TRBV5-4, the J call TRBJ2-7; perhaps TRBD2 as D (6 bases). The germline V and J ends were trimmed by 4 bases and 0 bases, with 14 bases remaining between them. Germline lookup yields CDR1 SGHNT and CDR2 YYREEE (reference sequence). The CDR3 loop spans 15 amino acids. DNA of the CDR3: TGTGCCAGCAGCGACGGGACTGTGAGCTCCTACGAGCAGTACTTC. Translation: CASSDGTVSSYEQYF.

The gene calls are TRBV7-6 and TRBJ2-7, with 12 nucleotides matching TRBD2. Germline CDR1 SGHVS, CDR2 FNYEAQ. This CDR3 is 15 amino acids long. The junction had 6 bases not matched to a gene; V was cut back by 4 bases and J by 5 bases. CDR3 sequence reads: CASSSRASGRDEQYF. As DNA, the CDR3 is TGTGCCAGCAGCTCCCGGGCTAGCGGGAGGGACGAGCAGTACTTC. Variable domain in full (rest from reference TRBV7-6 and TRBJ2-7): GAGVSQSPRYKVTKRGQDVALRCDPISGHVSLYWYRQALGQGPEFLTYFNYEAQQDKSGLPNDRFSAERPEGSISTLTIQRTEQRDSAMYRCASSSRASGRDEQYFGPGTRLTVT.

The chain carries TRBV14 and TRBJ2-3; possibly TRBD2 for D (5 bases). Germline V gene lookup returns CDR1 SGHDN and CDR2 FVKESK. CDR3 size: 18 residues. V was trimmed by 4 bases and J by 2 bases, leaving 22 bases between them. CDR3 protein: CASSLGLDFYLPTDTQYF. The CDR3 DNA follows: TGTGCCAGCAGCCTCGGATTGGACTTCTACCTTCCCACAGATACGCAGTATTTT.

The rearrangement links TRBV19 to TRBJ1-6, with 10 bases aligning to TRBD1. J gave up 4 bases and V 5 bases, and 11 bases lay outside the gene matches. Germline V gives CDR1 LNHDA, CDR2 SQIVND (reference sequence). The length of the CDR3 is 18 residues. The CDR3 region has the DNA TGTGCCAGTAGTGCCTCCGGGACAGGGGACCTTTATAATTCACCCCTCCACTTT. Its translation: CASSASGTGDLYNSPLHF.

With respect to this clone: Distinct nucleotide sequences in the sample also encode this CDR3. The chain couples TRBV9 to TRBJ2-6; no clear D. CDR3 length: 15 residues. Germline V gene data show CDR1 as SGDLS and CDR2 as YYNGEE. V was trimmed by 0 bases and J by 0 bases, leaving 4 bases between them. DNA for the CDR3: TGTGCCAGCAGCGTAGGAGGCTCTGGGGCCAACGTCCTGACTTTC. This encodes CASSVGGSGANVLTF.

This clone was observed once. This chain links TRBV6-6 with TRBJ2-7, with 7 bases lining up with TRBD1. V trimming: 6 bases; J trimming: 4 bases; junction bases outside the gene matches: 3. Germline V gene sequence: CDR1 MNHNY, CDR2 SVGAGI (reference sequence). This CDR3 has 12 residues. The DNA for the CDR3 is TGTGCCAGCAGGGGACAGACATACGAGCAGTACTTC. It translates to CASRGQTYEQYF.